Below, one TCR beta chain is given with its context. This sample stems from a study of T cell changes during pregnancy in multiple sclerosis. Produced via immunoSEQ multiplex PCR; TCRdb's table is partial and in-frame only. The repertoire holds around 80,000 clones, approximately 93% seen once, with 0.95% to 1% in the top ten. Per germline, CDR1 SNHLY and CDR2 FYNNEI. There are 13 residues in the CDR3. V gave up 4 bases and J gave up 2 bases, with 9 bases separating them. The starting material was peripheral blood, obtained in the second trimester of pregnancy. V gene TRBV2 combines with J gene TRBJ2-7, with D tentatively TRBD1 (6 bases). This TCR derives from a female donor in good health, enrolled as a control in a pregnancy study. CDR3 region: CASSVWTAYEQYF. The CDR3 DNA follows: TGTGCCAGCAGTGTCTGGACAGCCTACGAGCAGTACTTC. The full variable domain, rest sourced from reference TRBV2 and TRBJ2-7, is EPEVTQTPSHQVTQMGQEVILRCVPISNHLYFYWYRQILGQKVEFLVSFYNNEISEKSEIFDDQFSVERPDGSNFTLKIRSTKLEDSAMYFCASSVWTAYEQYFGPGTRLTVT.